The clone carrying this T cell receptor beta chain was seen once. Its cognate antigen is unknown. TCRdb redid the calling of the reads with MiXCR, one entry per CDR3 protein. The sample holds 300,000 to 400,000 distinct CDR3 sequences, just under 30% seen once. These data are taken from a study of T cell repertoires in cytomegalovirus infection. On the study more broadly: Use of recently identified HLA-C-restricted and well-studied HLA-B-restricted CMV epitopes was part of the study. The public TCR beta signatures pointed to both CMV infection and matching HLA type.

From germline, CDR1 is SGDLS and CDR2 YYNGEE. CDR3 length: 15 residues. Trimming removed 0 bases at V and 1 base at J, with 9 bases between. Here the sequenced sample was cultured PBMCs, taken from culture after CMV antigen stimulation. The J gene is TRBJ2-3, the V gene TRBV9; D is possibly TRBD1 (6 bases). The TCR was taken from a human donor in good health (CMV status not recorded). Some clones in this sample may be carry-over from other donors' samples. CDR3 residues: CASSVGSGGTDTQYF. The CDR3 nucleotides are TGTGCCAGCAGCGTAGGGTCAGGGGGCACAGATACGCAGTATTTT.